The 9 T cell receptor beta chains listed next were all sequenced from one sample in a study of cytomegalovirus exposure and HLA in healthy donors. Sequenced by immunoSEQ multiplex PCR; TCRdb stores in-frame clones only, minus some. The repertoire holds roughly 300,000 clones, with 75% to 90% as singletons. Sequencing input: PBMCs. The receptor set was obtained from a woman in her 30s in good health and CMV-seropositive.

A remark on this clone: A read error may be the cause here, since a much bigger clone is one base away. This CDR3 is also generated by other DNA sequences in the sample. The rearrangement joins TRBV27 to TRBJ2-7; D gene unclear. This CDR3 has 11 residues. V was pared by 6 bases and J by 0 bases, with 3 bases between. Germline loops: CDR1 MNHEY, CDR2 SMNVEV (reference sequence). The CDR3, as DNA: TGTGCCAGCAGGGACTCCTACGAGCAGTACTTC. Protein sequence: CASRDSYEQYF.

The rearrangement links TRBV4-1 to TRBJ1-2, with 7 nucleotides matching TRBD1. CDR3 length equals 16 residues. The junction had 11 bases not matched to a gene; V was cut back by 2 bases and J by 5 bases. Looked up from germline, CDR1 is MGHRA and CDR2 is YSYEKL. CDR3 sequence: CASSQNAEDRIYGYTF. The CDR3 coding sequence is TGCGCCAGCAGCCAAAACGCAGAGGACAGGATATATGGCTACACCTTC.

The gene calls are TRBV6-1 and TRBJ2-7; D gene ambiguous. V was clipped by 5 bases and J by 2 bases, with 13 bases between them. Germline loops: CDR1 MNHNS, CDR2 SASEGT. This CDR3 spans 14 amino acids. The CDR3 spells CASSSSHGAYEQYF. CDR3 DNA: TGTGCCAGCAGTTCCAGCCATGGGGCCTACGAGCAGTACTTC.

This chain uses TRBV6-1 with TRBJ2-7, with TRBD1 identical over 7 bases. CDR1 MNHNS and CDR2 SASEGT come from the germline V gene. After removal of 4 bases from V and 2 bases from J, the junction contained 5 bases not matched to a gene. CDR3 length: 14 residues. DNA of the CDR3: TGTGCCAGCAGTGTCGACAGGGTTACCTACGAGCAGTACTTC. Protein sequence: CASSVDRVTYEQYF.

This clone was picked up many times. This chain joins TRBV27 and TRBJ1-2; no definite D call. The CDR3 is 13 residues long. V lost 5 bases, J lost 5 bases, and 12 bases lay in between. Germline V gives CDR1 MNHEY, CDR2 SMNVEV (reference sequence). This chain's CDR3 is CASSPTGVYGYTF. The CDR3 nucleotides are TGTGCCAGCAGTCCTACTGGGGTTTATGGCTACACCTTC.

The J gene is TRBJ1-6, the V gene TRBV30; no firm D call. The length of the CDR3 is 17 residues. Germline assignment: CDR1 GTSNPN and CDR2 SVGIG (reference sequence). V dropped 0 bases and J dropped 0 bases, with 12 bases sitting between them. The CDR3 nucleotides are TGTGCCTGGAGTGTACGGGTCTTAGGCTCCTATAATTCACCCCTCCACTTT. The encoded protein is CAWSVRVLGSYNSPLHF.

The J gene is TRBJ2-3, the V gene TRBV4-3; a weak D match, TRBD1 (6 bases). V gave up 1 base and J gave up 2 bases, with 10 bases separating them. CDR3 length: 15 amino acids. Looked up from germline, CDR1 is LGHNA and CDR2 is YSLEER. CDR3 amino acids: CASSQGQGTTDTQYF. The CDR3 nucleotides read TGCGCCAGCAGCCAAGGCCAGGGGACCACAGATACGCAGTATTTT.

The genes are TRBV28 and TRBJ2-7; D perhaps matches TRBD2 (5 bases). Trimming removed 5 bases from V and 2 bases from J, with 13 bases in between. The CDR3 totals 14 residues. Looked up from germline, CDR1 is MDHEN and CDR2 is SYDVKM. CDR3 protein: CASSKVDGTYEQYF. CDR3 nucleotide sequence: TGTGCCAGCAGTAAGGTTGACGGGACCTACGAGCAGTACTTC.

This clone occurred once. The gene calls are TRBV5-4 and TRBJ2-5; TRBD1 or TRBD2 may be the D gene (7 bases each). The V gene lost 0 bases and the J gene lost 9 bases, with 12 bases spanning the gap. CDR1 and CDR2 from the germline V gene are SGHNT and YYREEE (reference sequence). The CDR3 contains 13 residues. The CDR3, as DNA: TGTGCCAGCAGCTTGGCCCCAGGGGGGGCCCAGTACTTC. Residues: CASSLAPGGAQYF.